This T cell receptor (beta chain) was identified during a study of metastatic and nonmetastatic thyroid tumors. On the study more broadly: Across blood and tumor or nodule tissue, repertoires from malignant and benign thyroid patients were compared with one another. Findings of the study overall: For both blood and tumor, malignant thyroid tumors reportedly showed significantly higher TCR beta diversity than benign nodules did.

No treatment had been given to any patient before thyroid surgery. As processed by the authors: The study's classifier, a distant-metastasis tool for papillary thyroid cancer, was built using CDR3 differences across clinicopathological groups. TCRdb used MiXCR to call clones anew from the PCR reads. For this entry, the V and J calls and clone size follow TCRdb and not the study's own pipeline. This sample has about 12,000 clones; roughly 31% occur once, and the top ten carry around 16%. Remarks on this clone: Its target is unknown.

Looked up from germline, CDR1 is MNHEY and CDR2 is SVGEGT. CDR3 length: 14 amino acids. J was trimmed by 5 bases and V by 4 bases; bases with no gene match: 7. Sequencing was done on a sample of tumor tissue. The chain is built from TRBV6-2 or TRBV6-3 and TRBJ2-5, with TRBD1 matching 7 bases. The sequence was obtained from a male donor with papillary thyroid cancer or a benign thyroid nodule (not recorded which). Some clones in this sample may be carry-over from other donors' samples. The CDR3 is CASSLGGASETQYF. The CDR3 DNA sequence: TGTGCCAGCAGTTTAGGGGGCGCATCGGAGACCCAGTACTTC.